The 28 T cell receptor beta chains below all came from one sample that was sequenced in a study of technical replicates of blood from a handful of donors. Method: immunoSEQ multiplex PCR; TCRdb's copy keeps in-frame clones and lacks some. The table lists about 72,000 clones, just under 95% of them singletons. Sequencing was carried out using T cells isolated from PBMCs. These receptors came from a human donor in good health.

This clone was seen once. The chain couples TRBV7-8 to TRBJ2-5, with 9 bases that match TRBD2. Germline-derived CDR1 and CDR2 are SGHVS and FQNEAQ. The J segment lost 3 bases and the V segment lost 0 bases, leaving 14 bases of the junction unmatched. This CDR3 region has 19 residues. The CDR3 region has the DNA TGTGCCAGCAGCTTAGCGCGAGAGACTAGCGGTCCATGGGAAGAGACCCAGTACTTC. Translated: CASSLARETSGPWEETQYF.

The chain couples TRBV25-1 to TRBJ2-7, with TRBD1 matching 9 bases. J lost 6 bases, V lost 3 bases, and 6 bases had no gene match. The CDR3 runs 14 residues. Per germline, CDR1 MGHDK and CDR2 SYGVNS. The CDR3, as DNA: TGTGCCAGCAGTGATCCGGGACAGGGAGGCGAGCAGTACTTC. This encodes CASSDPGQGGEQYF.

This chain joins TRBV25-1 and TRBJ2-5; 8 nucleotides agree with TRBD2. Near its end, the DNA agrees better with TRBJ2-7, so the J call may be wrong. Germline lookup yields CDR1 MGHDK and CDR2 SYGVNS. The CDR3 extends over 12 amino acids. The CDR3 DNA follows: TGTGCCACCGCCCCCGGGAGGGGCGAGCAGTACTTC. It translates to CATAPGRGEQYF.

This clone was found a few times. The chain couples TRBV9 to TRBJ2-7; 7 positions match TRBD2. The CDR3 runs 15 residues. In germline, CDR1 is SGDLS, CDR2 YYNGEE. Unmatched junction bases numbered 9, after V lost 3 bases and J lost 3 bases. CDR3 coding DNA: TGTGCCAGCAGCGATTACTCGGCGGGAGACTACGAGCAGTACTTC. It codes for CASSDYSAGDYEQYF.

J is TRBJ2-7 and V is TRBV7-9; weak D call: TRBD2 (6 bases). From germline, CDR1 is SEHNR and CDR2 FQNEAQ (reference sequence). Trimming took 4 bases from V and 3 from J, leaving 16 bases between them. CDR3 length: 15 amino acids. The CDR3 sequence is CASSSWGDDHYEQYF. The CDR3 region has the DNA TGTGCCAGCAGCTCTTGGGGGGACGATCACTACGAGCAGTACTTC. The variable domain in full, with the rest retrieved from reference TRBV7-9 and TRBJ2-7, is DTGVSQNPRHKITKRGQNVTFRCDPISEHNRLYWYRQTLGQGPEFLTYFQNEAQLEKSRLLSDRFSAERPKGSFSTLEIQRTEQGDSAMYLCASSSWGDDHYEQYFGPGTRLTVT.

This chain links TRBV27 with TRBJ2-2, with 7 bases identical to TRBD2. Per germline, CDR1 MNHEY and CDR2 SMNVEV (reference sequence). There are 16 residues in the CDR3. After removal of 5 bases from V and 3 bases from J, the junction contained 9 bases not matched to a gene. CDR3 DNA sequence: TGTGCCAGCAGTCTGGCCGGGACTACATACACCGGGGAGCTGTTTTTT. Translating gives CASSLAGTTYTGELFF.

This chain joins TRBV4-2 and TRBJ1-5; the D is unclear. Germline V gene lookup returns CDR1 LGHNA and CDR2 YNFKEQ. There are 15 residues in the CDR3. V was trimmed by 1 base and J by 5 bases, leaving 12 bases between them. In DNA, the CDR3 is TGTGCCAGCAGCCAAGCGAGTAGCGTATATCAGCCCCAGCATTTT. Translation: CASSQASSVYQPQHF.

The chain couples TRBV6-5 to TRBJ2-7; 7 bases align to TRBD1. After removal of 6 bases from V and 4 bases from J, the junction contained 9 bases not matched to a gene. The CDR3 runs 14 residues. Germline-derived CDR1 and CDR2 are MNHEY and SVGAGI. CDR3 amino acids: CASRARGQIYEQYF. CDR3 in DNA: TGTGCCAGCAGGGCCCGGGGACAGATTTACGAGCAGTACTTC.

The chain links TRBV7-2 to TRBJ1-1, with a tentative D call TRBD1 (5 bases). Deletions cut 4 bases from V and 3 bases from J, with 9 bases between. Looked up from germline, CDR1 is SGHTA and CDR2 is FQGNSA. This CDR3 has 13 amino acids. The CDR3 is CASSSGHDTEAFF. For the CDR3, the DNA is TGTGCCAGCAGCTCAGGGCATGACACTGAAGCTTTCTTT.

The gene calls are TRBV7-3 and TRBJ2-2, with D perhaps matching TRBD1 (5 bases). Germline V gene sequence: CDR1 SGHTA, CDR2 FQGTGA. This CDR3 region has 16 residues. V lost 2 bases and J lost 2, with 12 bases in between. CDR3 DNA: TGTGCCAGCAGCTTACGCCCCGACAGCAACACCGGGGAGCTGTTTTTT. Translated, it gives CASSLRPDSNTGELFF.

The CDR3 protein is CSVAPDRGGTEAFF. CDR3 in DNA: TGCAGCGTCGCACCCGACAGGGGTGGAACTGAAGCTTTCTTT. The chain is built from TRBV29-1 and TRBJ1-1, with 8 bases that match TRBD1. The CDR3 is 14 amino acids. Germline V lookup: CDR1 SQVTM, CDR2 ANQGSEA. J gave up 5 bases and V 6 bases, and 11 bases lay outside the gene matches.

This rearrangement joins TRBV19 to TRBJ2-2; D unresolved. The CDR3 covers 15 residues. V dropped 1 base and J dropped 3 bases, with 9 bases sitting between them. Germline CDR1 is LNHDA and CDR2 is SQIVND (reference sequence). The CDR3 sequence is CASSIVQAYTGELFF. The CDR3 nucleotides read TGTGCCAGTAGTATAGTGCAGGCATACACCGGGGAGCTGTTTTTT.

The CDR3 loop reads CASSSGRGYNEQFF. The CDR3 region has the DNA TGTGCCAGCAGTTCCGGCCGAGGATACAATGAGCAGTTCTTC. J is TRBJ2-1 and V is TRBV6-5; D remains unclear. V was trimmed by 4 bases and J by 4 bases, leaving 11 bases between them. CDR3 length: 14 amino acids. The germline V gene has CDR1 MNHEY and CDR2 SVGAGI.

The V gene is TRBV4-2, the J gene TRBJ2-7; TRBD2 might be the D (6 bases). Trimming shortened V by 1 base and J by 4 bases, and 14 bases separated the two germline ends. The CDR3 consists of 15 residues. From germline, CDR1 is LGHNA and CDR2 YNFKEQ. The CDR3 here is CASSQVSSGEYEQYF. The CDR3 region has the DNA TGTGCCAGCAGCCAAGTGTCGTCGGGGGAGTACGAGCAGTACTTC.

The chain uses TRBV19 and TRBJ1-3; D may be TRBD1 (6 bases). This CDR3 is built from 16 residues. Trimming cost V 1 base and J 3 bases, with 13 bases left between them. Germline values: CDR1 LNHDA, CDR2 SQIVND (reference sequence). CDR3 loop: CASSIARGKVGNTIYF. CDR3 bases: TGTGCCAGTAGTATAGCCAGGGGAAAGGTTGGAAACACCATATATTTT.

This rearrangement joins TRBV27 to TRBJ2-1; a weak D match, TRBD1 (5 bases). The CDR3 extends over 14 amino acids. Germline V gene lookup returns CDR1 MNHEY and CDR2 SMNVEV (reference sequence). Trimming removed 2 bases from V and 4 bases from J, with 9 bases in between. The DNA for the CDR3 is TGTGCCAGCAGTTTAAGGGCAGGGTACAATGAGCAGTTCTTC. It encodes CASSLRAGYNEQFF.

This chain uses TRBV7-3 with TRBJ2-4; 7 nucleotides agree with TRBD2. Trimming removed 5 bases from V and 8 bases from J; junction bases left unmatched: 9. Germline V gene data show CDR1 as SGHTA and CDR2 as FQGTGA. CDR3 length equals 14 residues. The CDR3 DNA reads TGTGCCAGCAGCCGCCAAGGACTAGGAGACATTCAGTACTTC. Its protein product is CASSRQGLGDIQYF.

The chain uses TRBV28 and TRBJ1-2, with D unresolved. CDR3 size: 14 residues. The V and J ends lost 3 bases and 0 bases respectively, with 8 bases between them. The germline CDR1 and CDR2 sequences are MDHEN and SYDVKM. This CDR3 is CASSLRSSNYGYTF. The CDR3 nucleotides are TGTGCCAGCAGTTTGAGGAGCTCTAACTATGGCTACACCTTC.

V is TRBV29-1 and J is TRBJ2-1, with 10 bases identical to TRBD1. Germline CDR1 is SQVTM and CDR2 is ANQGSEA. The CDR3 spans 15 residues. After removal of 7 bases from V and 1 base from J, the junction contained 7 bases not matched to a gene. CDR3 in amino acids: CSARGGQGSYNEQFF. CDR3 DNA sequence: TGCAGCGCGAGAGGGGGACAGGGGTCCTACAATGAGCAGTTCTTC.

The chain couples TRBV29-1 to TRBJ1-1; 8 nucleotides align to TRBD1. CDR1 is SQVTM, CDR2 ANQGSEA, per germline. The CDR3 contains 12 residues. Losses at the gene ends were 6 bases for V and 11 bases for J; bases not matched to a gene: 11. CDR3 DNA sequence: TGCAGCGTCGATACCCAAACAGGGGGGGCTTTCTTT. It translates to CSVDTQTGGAFF.

This sequence joins TRBV27 and TRBJ2-7; 8 nucleotides line up with TRBD2. The V gene end was trimmed by 2 bases and the J gene end by 2 bases; junction bases not matched to a gene: 2. This CDR3 is built from 14 residues. Germline values: CDR1 MNHEY, CDR2 SMNVEV (reference sequence). CDR3 nucleotide sequence: TGTGCCAGCAGTTTAGCGGGAGGAGCCTACGAGCAGTACTTC. It translates to CASSLAGGAYEQYF.

This chain uses TRBV13 with TRBJ2-7; no firm D call. Trimming left V 0 bases short and J 6 bases short, with 9 bases between. Germline V CDR1 and CDR2: PRHDT, FYEKMQ (reference sequence). The CDR3 covers 13 residues. CDR3: CASSLGLAPEQYF. In DNA form, the CDR3 reads TGTGCCAGCAGCTTAGGCTTAGCTCCCGAGCAGTACTTC. Full variable domain (outside the CDR3, taken from reference TRBV13 and TRBJ2-7): AAGVIQSPRHLIKEKRETATLKCYPIPRHDTVYWYQQGPGQDPQFLISFYEKMQSDKGSIPDRFSAQQFSDYHSELNMSSLELGDSALYFCASSLGLAPEQYFGPGTRLTVT.

This chain links TRBV7-9 with TRBJ1-2; 9 nucleotides agree with TRBD1. The CDR3 covers 17 residues. The ends lost 2 bases at V and 6 bases at J; junction bases unmatched: 13. Germline V CDR1 and CDR2: SEHNR, FQNEAQ (reference sequence). For the CDR3, the DNA is TGTGCCAGCAGCTTATTTTCAGGACGGGACAGGGACGATGGCTACACCTTC. Translating it yields CASSLFSGRDRDDGYTF.

This chain connects TRBV6-1 to TRBJ2-2, with D tentatively TRBD1 (5 bases). From germline, CDR1 is MNHNS and CDR2 SASEGT. V was cut by 5 bases and J by 4 bases, with 11 bases left in between. The length of the CDR3 is 14 residues. CDR3 loop: CASSKQGTTGELFF. The CDR3 nucleotides read TGTGCCAGCAGTAAGCAGGGTACCACCGGGGAGCTGTTTTTT.

The V gene is TRBV2, the J gene TRBJ1-1; weak D call: TRBD1 (6 bases). This CDR3 is built from 14 residues. CDR1 and CDR2 from the germline V gene are SNHLY and FYNNEI. Trimming took 5 bases from V and 0 from J, leaving 10 bases between them. The CDR3 is CASSQSGVNTEAFF. CDR3 in DNA: TGTGCCAGCAGTCAATCAGGGGTGAACACTGAAGCTTTCTTT.

V and J are TRBV7-9 and TRBJ1-1; a weak D match, TRBD1 (6 bases). The CDR3 spans 15 residues. With 5 bases removed from V and 5 bases from J, the gap between germline ends came to 18 bases. The germline gives CDR1 SEHNR, CDR2 FQNEAQ (reference sequence). The CDR3 DNA reads TGTGCCAGCAGCCGACAACTACGACAGGATACTGAAGCTTTCTTT. As protein: CASSRQLRQDTEAFF.

The J gene is TRBJ2-7, the V gene TRBV5-6; the match to TRBD1 covers 7 bases. After removal of 0 bases from V and 3 bases from J, the junction contained 3 bases not matched to a gene. This CDR3 spans 14 amino acids. Germline V gives CDR1 SGHDT, CDR2 YYEEEE. As DNA, the CDR3 is TGTGCCAGCAGCTTGGTTTCAGGGGGCTACGAGCAGTACTTC. Its translation: CASSLVSGGYEQYF.

V and J are TRBV28 and TRBJ2-2; 8 nucleotides agree with TRBD1. The CDR3 contains 18 residues. The germline V gene encodes CDR1 MDHEN and CDR2 SYDVKM. Germline trimming cut 6 bases from V and 5 bases from J; bases unmatched to any gene: 17. CDR3 protein: CASSLYGTQGASTGELFF. For the CDR3, the DNA is TGTGCCAGCAGCCTCTACGGGACTCAGGGGGCAAGTACCGGGGAGCTGTTTTTT.